This passage covers 20 T cell receptor beta chains from one sample sequenced in a study of CD8+CD57+ T cells in acquired aplastic anemia. Using genomic DNA as the template, TCR beta VDJ and CDR3 profiling was carried out. TCRdb independently ran MiXCR on the reads; one entry per CDR3 protein. The repertoire consists of a few hundred thousand distinct CDR3 sequences, with 70% to 85% occurring once and the leading ten covering 40% to 50%. Only patients with CD8+CD57+ cell expansion on flow cytometry were chosen for sequencing. Sample: sorted CD4+, CD8+, or CD8+CD57+ T cells (not recorded which) from PBMCs. These TCRs come from a human donor with aplastic anemia.

In regard to this clonotype: This likely comes from a read error, as the CDR3 has no conserved phenylalanine or tryptophan at its end. The DNA is omitted, as the CDR3 cannot be located on it reliably, and the CDR3 follows TCRdb's listing. The chain combines TRBV9 with TRBJ2-3. Germline V gives CDR1 SGDLS, CDR2 YYNGEE. The CDR3 extends over 11 residues, inclusive of both ends. CDR3 sequence: CASGCADTMYY.

The chain couples TRBV9 to TRBJ1-3, with D hard to call. V was trimmed by 4 bases and J by 3 bases, leaving 11 bases between them. Per germline, CDR1 SGDLS and CDR2 YYNGEE. The CDR3 length is 14 residues. CDR3 sequence reads: CASSTARVGNTIYF. The CDR3 DNA reads as TGTGCCAGCAGCACCGCGCGGGTTGGAAACACCATATATTTT.

This sequence joins TRBV5-4 and TRBJ2-1; D gene ambiguous. The CDR3 runs to 14 residues. Germline loops: CDR1 SGHNT, CDR2 YYREEE (reference sequence). V dropped 2 bases and J dropped 6 bases, with 12 bases sitting between them. As DNA, the CDR3 is TGTGCCAGCAGCTTTGGAGTCTTCTCCAATGAGCAGTTCTTC. It is translated as CASSFGVFSNEQFF.

The chain carries TRBV7-2 and TRBJ2-1, with 11 positions matching TRBD1. Per the germline V gene, CDR1 is SGHTA and CDR2 is FQGNSA. The length of the CDR3 is 16 residues. V lost 5 bases to trimming and J lost 12 bases; unmatched junction nucleotides: 15. The CDR3 sequence: CASSHRDRGGMAAQFF. The DNA for the CDR3 is TGTGCCAGCAGCCACCGGGACAGGGGGGGGATGGCTGCGCAGTTCTTC.

This chain links TRBV7-9 with TRBJ1-1; no definite D call. Trimming took 3 bases from V and 14 from J, leaving 25 bases between them. The length of the CDR3 is 15 residues. Germline CDR1 and CDR2: SEHNR and FQNEAQ (reference sequence). CDR3 sequence: CASSFQRTGNTDEFF. DNA for the CDR3: TGTGCCAGCAGCTTTCAAAGAACCGGGAACACTGATGAGTTCTTT.

A note on this clonotype: The germline gene is not matched at one end of the junction; a read error may be the cause. This CDR3 reads CATSRASDPETQYF. The CDR3 DNA sequence: TGTGCCACCAGCAGAGCGTCAGATCCAGAGACGCAGTACTTT. This sequence joins TRBV7-3 and TRBJ2-5; D call uncertain. The CDR3 runs 14 residues. Germline CDR1 reads SGHTA; CDR2 reads FQGTGA.

Notes on this clonotype: Lacking the conserved final phenylalanine or tryptophan, this CDR3 likely reflects a read error. The DNA is omitted, as the CDR3 cannot be located on it reliably, and the CDR3 follows TCRdb's listing. The chain employs TRBV7-9 and TRBJ2-5; the D segment call TRBD2 is taken from the table without a DNA check. Germline V gene data show CDR1 as SEHNR and CDR2 as FQNEAQ (reference sequence). The CDR3 sequence runs 12 residues, both termini included. This CDR3 is CASSHPVMDEQY.

The chain uses TRBV5-8 and TRBJ2-5, with 7 nucleotides matching TRBD2. The CDR3 runs 15 residues. Germline loops: CDR1 SGHTS, CDR2 YDEGEE. J was trimmed by 4 bases and V by 1 base; bases with no gene match: 7. This chain's CDR3 is CASSLLAAWGETQYF. The CDR3 DNA reads TGTGCCAGCAGCTTGCTAGCGGCTTGGGGAGAGACCCAGTACTTC.

To note about this clonotype: Germline is not matched at one junction end, which may reflect a read error. The genes are TRBV19 and TRBJ2-7; a weak D match, TRBD1 (6 bases). Per germline, CDR1 LNHDA and CDR2 SQIVND (reference sequence). The CDR3 extends over 14 amino acids. The CDR3, as DNA: TGTGCCAGCAGTATACGGGTGGGGGCCTACAATCAGTACTTC. Its protein product is CASSIRVGAYNQYF.

The gene calls are TRBV7-2 and TRBJ2-3; TRBD2 agrees at 7 bases. The V and J ends lost 6 bases and 11 bases, in that order; junction bases with no gene match: 14. The CDR3 is 14 residues long. Germline assignment: CDR1 SGHTA and CDR2 FQGNSA. The CDR3 nucleotides are TGTGCCAGCAGAACTAGCGTGGTCTACAATGAGCAGTATTTT. Encoded protein: CASRTSVVYNEQYF.

The V gene is TRBV9, the J gene TRBJ1-1; no firm D call. Germline V lookup: CDR1 SGDLS, CDR2 YYNGEE. This CDR3 is built from 15 residues. V gave up 0 bases and J gave up 10 bases, with 19 bases separating them. The CDR3 DNA reads TGTGCCAGCAGCGTAGGAAAAAATGAGCAGGTTTTAGCTTTCTTT. Its protein is CASSVGKNEQVLAFF.

As for this clonotype: Relative to the germline gene, one junction end is altered; a read error may explain this. In DNA, the CDR3 is TGTGCCAGCAGCCACGCCGTAGCAGGTGGCCAGTCCTTC. This gives the protein CASSHAVAGGQSF. This sequence joins TRBV7-7 and TRBJ1-2; D remains ambiguous. CDR3 length equals 13 residues. The germline CDR1 and CDR2 sequences are SSHAT and FNYEAQ (reference sequence).

The chain uses TRBV7-3 and TRBJ1-6, with unresolved D. CDR1 is SGHTA and CDR2 is FQGTGA in the germline V gene. The V end was cut by 5 bases, the J end by 13 bases, with 24 bases between. This CDR3 has 16 amino acids. The chain's CDR3 is CASSTHRETQYFPLHF. The CDR3 DNA sequence: TGTGCCAGCAGCACCCACAGAGAGACCCAGTACTTCCCCCTCCACTTT.

With regard to this clonotype: The CDR3 does not close with the conserved phenylalanine or tryptophan, likely indicating a read error. The DNA is omitted, as the CDR3 cannot be located on it reliably, and the CDR3 follows TCRdb's listing. The genes are TRBV7-9 and TRBJ2-3. Germline assignment: CDR1 SEHNR and CDR2 FQNEAQ (reference sequence). Including both end residues, the CDR3 is 12 amino acids long. The CDR3 protein is CASSLETSTEYD.

The V and J genes are TRBV7-6 and TRBJ2-7; the D gene is possibly TRBD1 (5 bases). There are 14 residues in the CDR3. The V end lost 1 base, the J end lost 4 bases, and 11 bases lay between the germline ends. CDR1 and CDR2 (germline): SGHVS, FNYEAQ. CDR3 bases: TGTGCCAGCAGCTTAGGGCCCGACAGATACGAGCAGTACTTC. Amino acid sequence: CASSLGPDRYEQYF.

The genes are TRBV7-8 and TRBJ1-1; a weak D match, TRBD1 (5 bases). V dropped 1 base and J dropped 14 bases, with 23 bases sitting between them. The germline V gene has CDR1 SGHVS and CDR2 FQNEAQ. The CDR3 loop spans 15 amino acids. The CDR3 DNA is TGTGCCAGCAGCTTAGAGAGGGACGGGAACGTATATGGCTTCTTT. Translation gives CASSLERDGNVYGFF. The full variable domain, rest sourced from reference TRBV7-8 and TRBJ1-1, is GAGVSQSPRYKVAKRGQDVALRCDPISGHVSLFWYQQALGQGPEFLTYFQNEAQLDKSGLPSDRFFAERPEGSVSTLKIQRTQQEDSAVYLCASSLERDGNVYGFFGQGTRLTVV.

A single count supports this clonotype. This chain connects TRBV7-2 to TRBJ2-7; 12 bases are shared with TRBD2. CDR3 length equals 16 residues. Germline CDR1 SGHTA, CDR2 FQGNSA. The J segment lost 4 bases and the V segment lost 3 bases, leaving 7 bases of the junction unmatched. The CDR3 DNA reads as TGTGCCAGCAGCTTGACTAGCGGGAGCGGAGATTACGAGCAGTACGTC. Translating it yields CASSLTSGSGDYEQYV.

This chain links TRBV27 with TRBJ2-2; D is ambiguous. V was trimmed by 4 bases and J by 9 bases, leaving 6 bases between them. Germline V gives CDR1 MNHEY, CDR2 SMNVEV (reference sequence). The CDR3 has 11 amino acids. The CDR3 DNA sequence: TGTGCCAGCAGTTCACACAGGGAGCTGTTTTTT. Its translation: CASSSHRELFF.

V is TRBV7-6 and J is TRBJ2-7; D may be TRBD1 (6 bases). This CDR3 spans 18 amino acids. Trimming removed 0 bases from V and 3 bases from J, with 21 bases in between. CDR1 is SGHVS, CDR2 FNYEAQ, per germline. CDR3 DNA: TGTGCCAGCAGCTTAGCCCACGGGACAAAAGACCTCCACTACGAGCAGTACGTC. Translating gives CASSLAHGTKDLHYEQYV.

The CDR3 DNA reads as TGTGCCAGCAGCTTAGGGGGTAGCTACGACTCCAACGTCACCATATATTTT. It yields the protein CASSLGGSYDSNVTIYF. This chain links TRBV7-9 with TRBJ1-3; D not resolved. Germline assignment: CDR1 SEHNR and CDR2 FQNEAQ (reference sequence). Deletions cut 1 base from V and 9 bases from J, with 22 bases between. This CDR3 has 17 residues.